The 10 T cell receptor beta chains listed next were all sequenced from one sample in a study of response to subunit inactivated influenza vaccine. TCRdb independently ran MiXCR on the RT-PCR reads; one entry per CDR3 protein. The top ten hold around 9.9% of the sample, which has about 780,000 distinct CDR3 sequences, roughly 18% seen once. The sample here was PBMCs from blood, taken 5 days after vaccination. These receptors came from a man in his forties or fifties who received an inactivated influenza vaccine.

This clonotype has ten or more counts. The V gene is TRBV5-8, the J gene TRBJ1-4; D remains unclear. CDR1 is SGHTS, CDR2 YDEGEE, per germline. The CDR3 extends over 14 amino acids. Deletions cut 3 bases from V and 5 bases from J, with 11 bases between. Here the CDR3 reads CASSSPGTNEKLFF. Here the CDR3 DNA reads TGTGCCAGCAGCTCCCCGGGAACGAATGAAAAACTGTTTTTT.

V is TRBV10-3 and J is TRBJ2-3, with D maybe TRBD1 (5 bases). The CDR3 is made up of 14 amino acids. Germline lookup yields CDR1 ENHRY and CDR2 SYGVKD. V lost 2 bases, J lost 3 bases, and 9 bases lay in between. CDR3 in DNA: TGTGCCATCAGTGAGGACAGAGATACAGATACGCAGTATTTT. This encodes CAISEDRDTDTQYF.

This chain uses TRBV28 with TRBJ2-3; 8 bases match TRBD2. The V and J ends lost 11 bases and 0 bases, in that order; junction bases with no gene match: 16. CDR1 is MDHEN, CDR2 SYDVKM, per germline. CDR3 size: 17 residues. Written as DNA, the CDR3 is TGTGCCGCGGTTCCGGGAGGGCCGATGAAAAGCACAGATACGCAGTATTTT. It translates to CAAVPGGPMKSTDTQYF.

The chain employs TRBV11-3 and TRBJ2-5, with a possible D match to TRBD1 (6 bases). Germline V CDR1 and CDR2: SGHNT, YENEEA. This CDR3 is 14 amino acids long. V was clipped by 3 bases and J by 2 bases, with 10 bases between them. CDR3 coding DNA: TGTGCCAGCAGCTTGACAGGTCATCAAGAGACCCAGTACTTC. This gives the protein CASSLTGHQETQYF.

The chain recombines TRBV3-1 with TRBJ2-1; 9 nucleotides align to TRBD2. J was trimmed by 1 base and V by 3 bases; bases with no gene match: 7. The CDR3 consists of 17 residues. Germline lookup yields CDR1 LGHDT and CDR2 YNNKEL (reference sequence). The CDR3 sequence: CASSHNIAGASYNEQFF. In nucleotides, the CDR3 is TGTGCCAGCAGCCATAACATAGCGGGAGCGTCCTACAATGAGCAGTTCTTC.

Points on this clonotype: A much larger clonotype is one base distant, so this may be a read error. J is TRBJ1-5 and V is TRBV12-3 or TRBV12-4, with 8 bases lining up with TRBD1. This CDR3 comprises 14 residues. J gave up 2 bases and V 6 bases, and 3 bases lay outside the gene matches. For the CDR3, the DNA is TGTGCCAGCAGGCCGGGACAGGGCAATCAGCCCCAGCATTTT. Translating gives CASRPGQGNQPQHF.

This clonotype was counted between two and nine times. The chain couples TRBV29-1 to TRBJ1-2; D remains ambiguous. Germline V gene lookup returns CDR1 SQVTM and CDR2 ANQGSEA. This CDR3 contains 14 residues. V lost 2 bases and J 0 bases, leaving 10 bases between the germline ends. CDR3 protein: CSVEWAVPNYGYTF. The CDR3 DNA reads TGCAGCGTTGAATGGGCAGTTCCTAACTATGGCTACACCTTC.

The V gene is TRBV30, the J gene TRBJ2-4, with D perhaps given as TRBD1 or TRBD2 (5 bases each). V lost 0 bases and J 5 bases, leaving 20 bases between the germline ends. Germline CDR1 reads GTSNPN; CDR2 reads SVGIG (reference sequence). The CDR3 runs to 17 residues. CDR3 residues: CAWSVGLPGRTQNIQYF. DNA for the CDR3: TGTGCCTGGAGTGTAGGATTACCGGGACGGACGCAAAACATTCAGTACTTC.

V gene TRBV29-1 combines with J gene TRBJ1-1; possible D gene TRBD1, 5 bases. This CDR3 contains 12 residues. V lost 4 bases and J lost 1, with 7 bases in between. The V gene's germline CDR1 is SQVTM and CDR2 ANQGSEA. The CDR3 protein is CSVARANTEAFF. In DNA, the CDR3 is TGCAGCGTTGCCAGGGCGAACACTGAAGCTTTCTTT.

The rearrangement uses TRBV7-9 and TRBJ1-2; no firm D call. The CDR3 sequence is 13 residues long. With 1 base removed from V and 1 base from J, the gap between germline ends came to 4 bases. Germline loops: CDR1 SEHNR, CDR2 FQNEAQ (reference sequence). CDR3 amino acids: CASSLVLNYGYTF. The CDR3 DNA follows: TGTGCCAGCAGCTTAGTTCTTAACTATGGCTACACCTTC.